Below, one T cell receptor beta chain is given with its context. Trimming stripped 5 bases from V and 0 bases from J, with 14 bases between. This CDR3 region has 16 residues. Germline CDR1 reads GTSNPN; CDR2 reads SVGIG (reference sequence). TCRdb passed the 5' RACE reads through MiXCR, listing each CDR3 protein once. Here the sample spans 190,000 or so distinct CDR3 sequences, 13% being singletons. This entry is derived from a study of CD8 T cells in ankylosing spondylitis. The gene calls are TRBV30 and TRBJ2-6; D might be TRBD1 (6 bases). Sequencing was done on a sample of blood, either unsorted or a sorted T cell fraction (not recorded which). This TCR was sampled from a male donor with ankylosing spondylitis or in good health (not recorded which). In DNA, the CDR3 is TGTGCCTGGGACTTGGGGGCCAACTCTGGGGCCAACGTCCTGACTTTC. Translating gives CAWDLGANSGANVLTF.